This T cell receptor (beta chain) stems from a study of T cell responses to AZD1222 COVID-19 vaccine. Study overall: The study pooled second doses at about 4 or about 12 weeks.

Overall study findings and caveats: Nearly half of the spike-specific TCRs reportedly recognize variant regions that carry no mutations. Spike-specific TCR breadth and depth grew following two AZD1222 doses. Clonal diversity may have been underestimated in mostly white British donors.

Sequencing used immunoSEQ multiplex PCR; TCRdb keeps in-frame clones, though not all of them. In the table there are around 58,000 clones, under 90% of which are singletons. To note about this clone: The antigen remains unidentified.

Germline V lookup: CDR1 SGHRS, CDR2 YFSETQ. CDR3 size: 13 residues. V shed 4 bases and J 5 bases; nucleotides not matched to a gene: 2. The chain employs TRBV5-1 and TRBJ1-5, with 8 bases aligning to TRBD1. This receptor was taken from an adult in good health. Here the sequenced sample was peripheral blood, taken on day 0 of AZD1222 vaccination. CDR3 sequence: CASSPGQDQPQHF. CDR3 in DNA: TGCGCCAGCAGCCCGGGACAGGATCAGCCCCAGCATTTT. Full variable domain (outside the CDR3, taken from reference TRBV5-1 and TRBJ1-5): KAGVTQTPRYLIKTRGQQVTLSCSPISGHRSVSWYQQTPGQGLQFLFEYFSETQRNKGNFPGRFSGRQFSNSRSEMNVSTLELGDSALYLCASSPGQDQPQHFGDGTRLSIL.